The 7 T cell receptor beta chains below come from one sample, sequenced in a study of blood T cell repertoires in COVID-19. The repertoire was sequenced with immunoSEQ multiplex PCR; TCRdb's copy has only in-frame clones and lacks some. The table includes about 190,000 clones, around 84% detected once. Sequenced sample: peripheral blood. These receptor sequences come from a human donor in a cohort sampled during active COVID-19.

Only one count was recorded for this clone. V and J are TRBV28 and TRBJ1-6; TRBD1 agrees at 8 bases. Germline CDR1 MDHEN, CDR2 SYDVKM. With 6 bases clipped from V and 9 bases from J, the junction kept 10 bases outside the gene matches. The CDR3 is 15 amino acids. CDR3 sequence reads: CASRRSGQGSSPLHF. CDR3 nucleotides: TGTGCCAGCAGGCGCAGCGGACAGGGCTCTTCACCCCTCCACTTT.

This sequence joins TRBV18 and TRBJ1-2, with 9 bases aligning to TRBD1. The CDR3 consists of 15 residues. Unmatched junction bases numbered 6, after V lost 3 bases and J lost 4 bases. The germline CDR1 and CDR2 sequences are KGHSH and LQKENI. Here the CDR3 reads CASSPLDRGGYGYTF. DNA of the CDR3: TGTGCCAGCTCACCGTTGGACAGGGGCGGCTATGGCTACACCTTC.

V is TRBV24-1 and J is TRBJ2-3, with D maybe TRBD1 (6 bases). The V gene's germline CDR1 is KGHDR and CDR2 SFDVKD. The CDR3 runs to 19 residues. Trimming took 7 bases from V and 0 from J, leaving 25 bases between them. The CDR3 region is CATSEDRRYTLESTDTQYF. Here the CDR3 DNA reads TGTGCCACCAGCGAAGACAGGCGCTATACCCTAGAGAGCACAGATACGCAGTATTTT.

The chain combines TRBV11-2 with TRBJ1-1; 8 positions agree with TRBD1. CDR3 length: 15 amino acids. V lost 5 bases and J lost 4; bases outside the gene matches: 9. Germline CDR1 reads SGHAT; CDR2 reads FQNNGV. The chain's CDR3 is CASSQGRTGRTEAFF. The DNA of the CDR3 is TGTGCCAGCAGCCAGGGGAGGACAGGGCGCACTGAAGCTTTCTTT.

The V gene is TRBV3-1 (or the pseudogene TRBV3-2), the J gene TRBJ1-6, with D maybe TRBD1 (6 bases). The CDR3 is made up of 14 amino acids. Germline CDR1 is LGHDT and CDR2 is YNNKEL (reference sequence). V dropped 5 bases and J dropped 6 bases, with 11 bases sitting between them. Here the CDR3 reads CASSIRQANSPLHF. The CDR3 DNA is TGTGCCAGCAGCATACGACAGGCTAATTCACCCCTCCACTTT.

V is TRBV30 and J is TRBJ1-5; no definite D call. There are 12 residues in the CDR3. Deletions cut 3 bases from V and 3 bases from J, with 6 bases between. Looked up from germline, CDR1 is GTSNPN and CDR2 is SVGIG (reference sequence). CDR3 protein: CAWSSPNQPQHF. In DNA, the CDR3 is TGTGCCTGGAGCAGTCCCAATCAGCCCCAGCATTTT.

The chain has TRBV6-2 or TRBV6-3 and TRBJ2-3; D is unresolved. Germline assignment: CDR1 MNHEY and CDR2 SVGEGT. The CDR3 covers 17 residues. The ends were cut back, 3 bases at V and 2 bases at J, with 18 bases in the middle. CDR3 protein: CASSYRYQLLTTDTQYF. In nucleotides, the CDR3 is TGTGCCAGCAGTTATAGATACCAACTATTAACCACAGATACGCAGTATTTT.